This T cell receptor beta chain was captured by sequencing in a study of blood T cell repertoires in COVID-19. Study overall: Nucleic acid was either cDNA or gDNA, and it came from T cells, B-cell-depleted T cells, or PBMCs.

Deletions cut 0 bases from V and 5 bases from J, with 14 bases between. Germline CDR1 is GTSNPN and CDR2 is SVGIG (reference sequence). The CDR3 contains 14 residues. The data were produced by immunoSEQ multiplex PCR, yet TCRdb's version contains in-frame clones alone and is incomplete. Among over 350,000 clones listed, 80% to 90% were seen once. This sequence was found in a woman aged 25 to 39 with acute or convalescent COVID-19. Sequencing input: peripheral blood. The chain couples TRBV30 to TRBJ2-7; D might be TRBD1 (5 bases). The CDR3 spells CAWSVLAEGDEQYF. CDR3 DNA sequence: TGTGCCTGGAGTGTACTCGCGGAAGGGGACGAGCAGTACTTC.